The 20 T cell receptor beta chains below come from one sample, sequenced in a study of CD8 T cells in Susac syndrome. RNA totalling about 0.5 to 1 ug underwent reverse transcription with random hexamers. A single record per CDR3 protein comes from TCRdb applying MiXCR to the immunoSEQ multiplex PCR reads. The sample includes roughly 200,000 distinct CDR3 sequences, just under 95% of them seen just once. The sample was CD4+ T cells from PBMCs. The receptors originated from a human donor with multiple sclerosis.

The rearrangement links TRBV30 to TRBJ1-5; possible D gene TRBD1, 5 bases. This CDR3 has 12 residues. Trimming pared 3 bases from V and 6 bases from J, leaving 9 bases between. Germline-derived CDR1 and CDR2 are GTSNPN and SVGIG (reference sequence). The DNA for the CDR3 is TGTGCCTGGAGCCCCGGGGGTCAGCCCCAGCATTTT. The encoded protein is CAWSPGGQPQHF.

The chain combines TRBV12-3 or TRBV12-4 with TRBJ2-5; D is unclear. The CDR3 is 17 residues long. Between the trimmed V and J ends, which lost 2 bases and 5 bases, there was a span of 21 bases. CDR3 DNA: TGTGCCAGCAGTTTAAGAAGTCGATTTCGTTCTCAGGAGACCCAGTACTTC. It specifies CASSLRSRFRSQETQYF.

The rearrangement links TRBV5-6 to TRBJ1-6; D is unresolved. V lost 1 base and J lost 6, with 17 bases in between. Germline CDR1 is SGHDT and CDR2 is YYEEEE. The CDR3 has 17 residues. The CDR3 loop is CASSLILTRDRNSPLHF. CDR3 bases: TGTGCCAGCAGCTTGATACTGACCCGGGATCGTAATTCACCCCTCCACTTT.

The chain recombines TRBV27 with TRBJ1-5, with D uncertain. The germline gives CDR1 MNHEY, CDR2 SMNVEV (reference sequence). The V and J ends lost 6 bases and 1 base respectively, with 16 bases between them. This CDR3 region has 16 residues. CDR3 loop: CASRGDAGLSNQPQHF. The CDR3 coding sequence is TGTGCCAGCAGGGGAGACGCGGGTTTGAGCAATCAGCCCCAGCATTTT.

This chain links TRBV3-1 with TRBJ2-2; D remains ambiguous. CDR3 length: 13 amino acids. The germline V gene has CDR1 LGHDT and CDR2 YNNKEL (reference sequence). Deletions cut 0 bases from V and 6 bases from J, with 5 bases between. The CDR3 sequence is CASSQERPGELFF. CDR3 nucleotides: TGTGCCAGCAGCCAAGAGAGGCCCGGGGAGCTGTTTTTT.

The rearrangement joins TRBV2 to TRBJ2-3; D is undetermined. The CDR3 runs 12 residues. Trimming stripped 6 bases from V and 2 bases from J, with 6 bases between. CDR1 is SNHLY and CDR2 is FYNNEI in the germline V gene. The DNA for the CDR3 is TGTGCCAGCAGAGCATTCACAGATACGCAGTATTTT. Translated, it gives CASRAFTDTQYF.

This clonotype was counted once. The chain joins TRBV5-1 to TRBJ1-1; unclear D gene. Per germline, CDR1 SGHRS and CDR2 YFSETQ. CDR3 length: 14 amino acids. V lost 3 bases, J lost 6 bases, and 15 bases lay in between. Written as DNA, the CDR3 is TGCGCCAGCAGCTCCGGAGGGTCTCCCCCTGAAGCTTTCTTT. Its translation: CASSSGGSPPEAFF. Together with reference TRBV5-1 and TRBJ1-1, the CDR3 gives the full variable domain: KAGVTQTPRYLIKTRGQQVTLSCSPISGHRSVSWYQQTPGQGLQFLFEYFSETQRNKGNFPGRFSGRQFSNSRSEMNVSTLELGDSALYLCASSSGGSPPEAFFGQGTRLTVV.

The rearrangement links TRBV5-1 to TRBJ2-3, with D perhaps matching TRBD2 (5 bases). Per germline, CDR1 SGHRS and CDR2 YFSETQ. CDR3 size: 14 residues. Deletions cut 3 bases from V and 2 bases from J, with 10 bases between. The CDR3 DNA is TGCGCCAGCAGCTCCTTCGGGGACACAGATACGCAGTATTTT. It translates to CASSSFGDTDTQYF.

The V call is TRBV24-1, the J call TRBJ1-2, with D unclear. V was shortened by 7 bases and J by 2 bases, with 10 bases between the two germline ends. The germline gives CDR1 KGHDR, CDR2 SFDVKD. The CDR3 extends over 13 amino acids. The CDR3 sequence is CATSAGRNYGYTF. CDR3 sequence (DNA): TGTGCCACCAGCGCCGGACGGAACTATGGCTACACCTTC.

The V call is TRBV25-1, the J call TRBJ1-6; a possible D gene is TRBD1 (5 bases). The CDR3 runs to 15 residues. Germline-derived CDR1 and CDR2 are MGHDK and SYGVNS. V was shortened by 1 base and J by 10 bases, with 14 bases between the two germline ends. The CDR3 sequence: CASSESGPNSSPLHF. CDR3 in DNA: TGTGCCAGCAGTGAATCGGGACCCAATAGCTCACCCCTCCACTTT.

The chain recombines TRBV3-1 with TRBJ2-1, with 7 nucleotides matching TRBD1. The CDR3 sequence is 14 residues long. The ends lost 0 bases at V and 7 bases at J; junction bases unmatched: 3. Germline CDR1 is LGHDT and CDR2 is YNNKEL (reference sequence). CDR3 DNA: TGTGCCAGCAGCCAAGAGTACAGGGGAAATGAGCAGTTCTTC. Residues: CASSQEYRGNEQFF.

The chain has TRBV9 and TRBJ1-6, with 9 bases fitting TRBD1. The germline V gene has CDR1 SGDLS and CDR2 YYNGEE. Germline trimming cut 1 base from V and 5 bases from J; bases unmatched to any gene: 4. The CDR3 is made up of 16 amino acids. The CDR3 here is CASSVRDRVDNSPLHF. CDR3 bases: TGTGCCAGCAGCGTAAGGGACAGGGTGGATAATTCACCCCTCCACTTT.

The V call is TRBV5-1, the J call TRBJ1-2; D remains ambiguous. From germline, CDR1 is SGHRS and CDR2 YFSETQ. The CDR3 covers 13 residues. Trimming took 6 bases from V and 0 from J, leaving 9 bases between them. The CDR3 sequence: CASTPGPNYGYTF. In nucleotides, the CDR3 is TGCGCCAGCACCCCAGGACCTAACTATGGCTACACCTTC.

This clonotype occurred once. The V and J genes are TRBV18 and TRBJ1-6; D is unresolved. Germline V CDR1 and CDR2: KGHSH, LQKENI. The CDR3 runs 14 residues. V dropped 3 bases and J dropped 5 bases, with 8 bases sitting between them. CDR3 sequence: CASSPRVDNSPLHF. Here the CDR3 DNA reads TGTGCCAGCTCACCTCGCGTGGATAATTCACCCCTCCACTTT.

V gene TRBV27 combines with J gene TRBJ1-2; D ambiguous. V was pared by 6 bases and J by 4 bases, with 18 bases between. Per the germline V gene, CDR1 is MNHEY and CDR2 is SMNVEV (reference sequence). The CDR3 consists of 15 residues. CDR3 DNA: TGTGCCAGCAGGGAAAGAGCCCTATTGGGCTATGGCTACACCTTC. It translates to CASRERALLGYGYTF.

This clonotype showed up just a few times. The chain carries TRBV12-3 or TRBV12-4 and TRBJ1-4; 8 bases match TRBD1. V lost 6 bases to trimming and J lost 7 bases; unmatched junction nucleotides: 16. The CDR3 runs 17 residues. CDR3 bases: TGTGCCAGCAGCCCCCGACAGGGGCCCCCGCGGAGTGAAAAACTGTTTTTT. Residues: CASSPRQGPPRSEKLFF.

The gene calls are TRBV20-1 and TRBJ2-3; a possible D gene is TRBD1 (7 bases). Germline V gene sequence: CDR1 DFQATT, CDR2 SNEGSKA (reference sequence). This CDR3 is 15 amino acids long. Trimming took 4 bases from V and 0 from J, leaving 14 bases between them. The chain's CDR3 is CSANPTGTSTDTQYF. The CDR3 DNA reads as TGCAGTGCTAATCCGACAGGGACTAGCACAGATACGCAGTATTTT.

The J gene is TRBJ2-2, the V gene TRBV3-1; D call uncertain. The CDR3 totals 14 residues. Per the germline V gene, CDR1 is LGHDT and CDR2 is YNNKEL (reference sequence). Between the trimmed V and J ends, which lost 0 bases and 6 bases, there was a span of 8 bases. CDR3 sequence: CASSQDWGPGELFF. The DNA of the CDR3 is TGTGCCAGCAGCCAAGATTGGGGTCCCGGGGAGCTGTTTTTT.

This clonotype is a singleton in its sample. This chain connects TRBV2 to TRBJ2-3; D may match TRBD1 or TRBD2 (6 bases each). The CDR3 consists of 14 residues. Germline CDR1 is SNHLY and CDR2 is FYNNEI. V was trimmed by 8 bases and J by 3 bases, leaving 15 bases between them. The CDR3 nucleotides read TGTGCCAGCCTTGGGCAGGGGAGGACAGATACGCAGTATTTT. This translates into CASLGQGRTDTQYF.

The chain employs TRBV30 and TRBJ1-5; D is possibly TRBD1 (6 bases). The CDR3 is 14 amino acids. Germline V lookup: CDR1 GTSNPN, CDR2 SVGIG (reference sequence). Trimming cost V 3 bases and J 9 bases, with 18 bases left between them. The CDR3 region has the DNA TGTGCCTGGAGCCCTGGACAGCACGTTCGGCCCCAGCATTTT. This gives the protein CAWSPGQHVRPQHF.